A single sample gave rise to the 29 T cell receptor beta chains below, sequenced in a study of control samples from healthy donors and cancer patients. Some clones are missing from TCRdb's copy, which holds only in-frame ones; the method was immunoSEQ multiplex PCR. The sample has around 180,000 clones; more than 85% are singletons. The material sequenced was blood. The receptors shown here come from a woman aged 40 to 50 in good health.

The chain is built from TRBV10-1 and TRBJ2-1; D may be TRBD1 (5 bases). CDR1 is WNHNN and CDR2 is SYGVQD in the germline V gene (reference sequence). The CDR3 runs 14 residues. V was cut by 2 bases and J by 6 bases, with 11 bases left in between. CDR3 sequence (DNA): TGCGCCAGCAGTGAGGGACAAACATTCAATGAGCAGTTCTTC. Its translation is CASSEGQTFNEQFF.

The CDR3 DNA reads as TGTGCCAGCAGCCAGGGGGTTGGTAATGAGCAGTTCTTC. It yields the protein CASSQGVGNEQFF. The J gene is TRBJ2-1, the V gene TRBV5-4, with 7 bases matching TRBD1. This CDR3 region has 13 residues. Trimming at V came to 4 bases and at J to 7 bases, leaving 5 bases not matched to a gene. Germline CDR1 SGHNT, CDR2 YYREEE (reference sequence).

This clone was counted a few times. The chain couples TRBV6-5 to TRBJ2-3, with 11 bases aligning to TRBD2. Germline-derived CDR1 and CDR2 are MNHEY and SVGAGI. V gave up 6 bases and J gave up 1 base; unmatched junction bases: 3. The CDR3 totals 15 residues. The CDR3 DNA follows: TGTGCCAGCAGAAGGGGACTAGCGGGCACAGATACGCAGTATTTT. Its protein is CASRRGLAGTDTQYF.

This chain links TRBV7-8 with TRBJ2-1, with TRBD2 matching over 9 bases. Germline loops: CDR1 SGHVS, CDR2 FQNEAQ. The CDR3 sequence is 16 residues long. With V trimmed by 1 base and J by 2 bases, 3 bases remained unmatched. The CDR3 region is CASSLGGGGPYNEQFF. The CDR3 DNA follows: TGTGCCAGCAGCTTAGGCGGGGGGGGCCCCTACAATGAGCAGTTCTTC.

The rearrangement uses TRBV7-9 and TRBJ1-2; 7 bases are shared with TRBD1. The CDR3 runs to 16 residues. The V and J ends lost 2 bases and 2 bases, in that order; junction bases with no gene match: 8. The germline V gene encodes CDR1 SEHNR and CDR2 FQNEAQ (reference sequence). The chain's CDR3 is CASSLTGDHLNYGYTF. Written as DNA, the CDR3 is TGTGCCAGCAGCTTAACAGGGGATCACTTAAACTATGGCTACACCTTC.

This clone appeared once. V usage is TRBV7-8 and J usage is TRBJ1-1, with D maybe TRBD1 (6 bases). V lost 0 bases and J 6 bases, leaving 11 bases between the germline ends. The CDR3 has 14 residues. The germline V gene has CDR1 SGHVS and CDR2 FQNEAQ. CDR3 DNA: TGTGCCAGCAGCTTAGCGGGAGGGGGGTCTGAAGCTTTCTTT. Protein product: CASSLAGGGSEAFF.

CDR3 loop: CASSGGTGGTEAFF. The CDR3 bases are TGCGCCAGCAGCGGTGGGACAGGGGGGACTGAAGCTTTCTTT. The chain combines TRBV5-1 with TRBJ1-1; TRBD1 aligns across 11 bases. V trimming: 4 bases; J trimming: 5 bases; junction bases outside the gene matches: 4. The CDR3 runs 14 residues. CDR1 and CDR2 (germline): SGHRS, YFSETQ.

The gene calls are TRBV11-2 and TRBJ1-1, with unresolved D. With 7 bases removed from V and 1 base from J, the gap between germline ends came to 4 bases. Germline V gives CDR1 SGHAT, CDR2 FQNNGV. The CDR3 has 11 residues. CDR3 DNA: TGTGCCAGCAATTCGAACACTGAAGCTTTCTTT. The encoded protein is CASNSNTEAFF.

This sequence joins TRBV10-2 and TRBJ2-5; D gene unclear. Trimming took 5 bases from V and 4 from J, leaving 11 bases between them. Germline V lookup: CDR1 WSHSY, CDR2 SAAADI. The CDR3 consists of 13 residues. The CDR3 reads CASSKERTETQYF. The CDR3 nucleotides are TGCGCCAGCAGTAAAGAGCGAACAGAGACCCAGTACTTC.

The rearrangement links TRBV5-4 to TRBJ1-1, with D hard to call. CDR1 is SGHNT, CDR2 YYREEE, per germline (reference sequence). The V gene lost 1 base and the J gene lost 1 base, with 5 bases spanning the gap. This CDR3 contains 13 residues. In DNA, the CDR3 is TGTGCCAGCAGCTTGATAGGGAACACTGAAGCTTTCTTT. Protein product: CASSLIGNTEAFF. The entire variable domain, with the rest obtained from reference TRBV5-4 and TRBJ1-1, is as follows: ETGVTQSPTHLIKTRGQQVTLRCSSQSGHNTVSWYQQALGQGPQFIFQYYREEENGRGNFPPRFSGLQFPNYSSELNVNALELDDSALYLCASSLIGNTEAFFGQGTRLTVV.

The sample holds one count of this clone. This chain joins TRBV19 and TRBJ1-5, with no clear D. CDR1 is LNHDA, CDR2 SQIVND, per germline (reference sequence). The CDR3 runs to 14 residues. The V gene lost 3 bases and the J gene lost 4 bases, with 10 bases spanning the gap. CDR3 sequence: CASSIGRNNQPQHF. DNA for the CDR3: TGTGCCAGTAGTATCGGCAGGAATAATCAGCCCCAGCATTTT. The whole variable domain, filled in from reference TRBV19 and TRBJ1-5, reads DGGITQSPKYLFRKEGQNVTLSCEQNLNHDAMYWYRQDPGQGLRLIYYSQIVNDFQKGDIAEGYSVSREKKESFPLTVTSAQKNPTAFYLCASSIGRNNQPQHFGDGTRLSIL.

The chain uses TRBV19 and TRBJ2-7; no definite D call. The germline V gene has CDR1 LNHDA and CDR2 SQIVND (reference sequence). This CDR3 region has 13 residues. The V end was cut by 5 bases, the J end by 1 base, with 9 bases between. In nucleotides, the CDR3 is TGTGCCAGTAGTCGGCGGTTTTCCTACGAGCAGTACTTC. Translation: CASSRRFSYEQYF. Full variable domain (outside the CDR3, taken from reference TRBV19 and TRBJ2-7): DGGITQSPKYLFRKEGQNVTLSCEQNLNHDAMYWYRQDPGQGLRLIYYSQIVNDFQKGDIAEGYSVSREKKESFPLTVTSAQKNPTAFYLCASSRRFSYEQYFGPGTRLTVT.

This rearrangement joins TRBV2 to TRBJ2-1; D is perhaps TRBD1 (5 bases). V was clipped by 6 bases and J by 7 bases, with 13 bases between them. This CDR3 region has 13 residues. Germline V gene data show CDR1 as SNHLY and CDR2 as FYNNEI. The CDR3 sequence is CASSEQQGNEQFF. The CDR3 DNA is TGTGCCAGCAGCGAACAGCAGGGAAATGAGCAGTTCTTC. Full variable domain (remainder filled in from reference TRBV2 and TRBJ2-1): EPEVTQTPSHQVTQMGQEVILRCVPISNHLYFYWYRQILGQKVEFLVSFYNNEISEKSEIFDDQFSVERPDGSNFTLKIRSTKLEDSAMYFCASSEQQGNEQFFGPGTRLTVL.

This chain's CDR3 is CATYSRQALEQYF. In nucleotides, the CDR3 is TGTGCCACCTACTCGAGACAGGCTCTCGAGCAGTACTTC. This chain links TRBV24-1 with TRBJ2-7; TRBD1 might be the D (6 bases). Trimming took 9 bases from V and 6 from J, leaving 17 bases between them. CDR1 and CDR2 from the germline V gene are KGHDR and SFDVKD. This CDR3 has 13 amino acids.

The chain recombines TRBV6-2 or TRBV6-3 with TRBJ1-4; the match to TRBD1 covers 10 bases. Germline values: CDR1 MNHEY, CDR2 SVGEGT. This CDR3 is built from 14 residues. V gave up 5 bases and J gave up 7 bases; unmatched junction bases: 4. The CDR3 sequence: CASSRQGAVEKLFF. The DNA of the CDR3 is TGTGCCAGCAGTCGACAGGGGGCAGTTGAAAAACTGTTTTTT.

The rearrangement joins TRBV5-1 to TRBJ2-1; D is possibly TRBD1 (5 bases). Germline V gene lookup returns CDR1 SGHRS and CDR2 YFSETQ. V lost 0 bases and J 6 bases, leaving 10 bases between the germline ends. There are 14 residues in the CDR3. The CDR3 region has the DNA TGCGCCAGCAGCTTGGAGGGGTTGTTCAATGAGCAGTTCTTC. Protein product: CASSLEGLFNEQFF.

This chain uses TRBV6-5 with TRBJ2-3; a possible D gene is TRBD2 (7 bases). V was pared by 7 bases and J by 3 bases, with 14 bases between. This CDR3 contains 14 residues. Germline V gives CDR1 MNHEY, CDR2 SVGAGI. Written as DNA, the CDR3 is TGTGCCAGCAAATCTGGGGGGGCTACAGATACGCAGTATTTT. Translated: CASKSGGATDTQYF.

The chain joins TRBV5-4 to TRBJ2-7; 12 positions match TRBD1. The germline V gene encodes CDR1 SGHNT and CDR2 YYREEE (reference sequence). V lost 2 bases and J lost 6; bases outside the gene matches: 6. This CDR3 spans 15 amino acids. CDR3 residues: CASSLGTGGIGEQYF. DNA of the CDR3: TGTGCCAGCAGCTTAGGGACAGGGGGCATTGGCGAGCAGTACTTC.

This chain links TRBV11-1 with TRBJ2-5, with D perhaps matching TRBD2 (7 bases). The ends were cut back, 1 base at V and 5 bases at J, with 14 bases in the middle. CDR1 SGHAT and CDR2 FQDESV come from the germline V gene (reference sequence). The CDR3 spans 15 residues. The CDR3 DNA follows: TGTGCCAGCAGCTTAGGCCTGAGGGGGGGGGAGACCCAGTACTTC. Translating it yields CASSLGLRGGETQYF.

The chain couples TRBV25-1 to TRBJ1-2; the D is unclear. Looked up from germline, CDR1 is MGHDK and CDR2 is SYGVNS. The CDR3 covers 16 residues. V was cut by 3 bases and J by 7 bases, with 21 bases left in between. The CDR3 DNA reads as TGTGCCAGCAGTGACAACCTGGTTAAGCCGGTCGGTGGCTACACCTTC. This gives the protein CASSDNLVKPVGGYTF.

This clone was counted a few times. The chain links TRBV6-1 to TRBJ2-7, with 15 bases matching TRBD2. Trimming removed 4 bases from V and 3 bases from J; junction bases left unmatched: 10. The germline V gene has CDR1 MNHNS and CDR2 SASEGT. This CDR3 is 18 amino acids long. The CDR3 DNA reads as TGTGCCAGCAGTGGACCCGGGACTAGCGGGGGGCCGCTCTACGAGCAGTACTTC. Protein product: CASSGPGTSGGPLYEQYF.

CDR3 in amino acids: CASSRGLAGTGELFF. The CDR3 nucleotides read TGTGCCAGCAGCCGGGGACTAGCGGGGACCGGGGAGCTGTTTTTT. The genes are TRBV3-1 (or the pseudogene TRBV3-2) and TRBJ2-2; 13 bases align to TRBD2. The CDR3 loop spans 15 amino acids. Germline values: CDR1 LGHDT, CDR2 YNNKEL (reference sequence). Germline trimming cut 4 bases from V and 5 bases from J; bases unmatched to any gene: 1.

V is TRBV6-2 or TRBV6-3 and J is TRBJ1-5; D gene uncertain. Germline V gene sequence: CDR1 MNHEY, CDR2 SVGEGT. The CDR3 extends over 15 amino acids. Trimming removed 6 bases at V and 0 bases at J, with 12 bases between. The CDR3 region has the DNA TGTGCCAGCAGCCTAAACCCGTATAGCAATCAGCCCCAGCATTTT. Protein sequence: CASSLNPYSNQPQHF.

The rearrangement joins TRBV7-8 to TRBJ1-4; a weak D match, TRBD1 (6 bases). Trimming shortened V by 5 bases and J by 7 bases, and 17 bases separated the two germline ends. CDR1 and CDR2 from the germline V gene are SGHVS and FQNEAQ. The CDR3 runs 15 residues. CDR3 in DNA: TGTGCCAGCAGCCCCGGCGGGGGCTTCGGTGAAAAACTGTTTTTT. It encodes CASSPGGGFGEKLFF.

The rearrangement joins TRBV3-1 (or the pseudogene TRBV3-2) to TRBJ1-3; D call uncertain. The CDR3 runs to 15 residues. From germline, CDR1 is LGHDT and CDR2 YNNKEL (reference sequence). V lost 3 bases and J lost 0, with 9 bases in between. The CDR3 sequence: CASSHAGSSGNTIYF. DNA of the CDR3: TGTGCCAGCAGCCACGCGGGGTCCTCTGGAAACACCATATATTTT.

Written as DNA, the CDR3 is TGTGCCAGCAGCTTCAGACGGACAGGGTCCTACAATGAGCAGTTCTTC. Amino acid sequence: CASSFRRTGSYNEQFF. V is TRBV7-6 and J is TRBJ2-1; 8 positions agree with TRBD1. The germline V gene encodes CDR1 SGHVS and CDR2 FNYEAQ. The CDR3 runs to 16 residues. The ends lost 3 bases at V and 1 base at J; junction bases unmatched: 5.

This clone was seen only a few times. The chain links TRBV13 to TRBJ2-3; tentative D call: TRBD2 (7 bases). Trimming removed 6 bases at V and 5 bases at J, with 21 bases between. The CDR3 contains 16 residues. Germline V CDR1 and CDR2: PRHDT, FYEKMQ (reference sequence). CDR3 residues: CASRSFWGGREDTQYF. The DNA for the CDR3 is TGTGCCAGCAGGTCGTTTTGGGGGGGCCGGGAAGATACGCAGTATTTT. Looking up the rest from reference TRBV13 and TRBJ2-3 gives the full variable domain: AAGVIQSPRHLIKEKRETATLKCYPIPRHDTVYWYQQGPGQDPQFLISFYEKMQSDKGSIPDRFSAQQFSDYHSELNMSSLELGDSALYFCASRSFWGGREDTQYFGPGTRLTVL.

The genes are TRBV15 and TRBJ2-3, with a weak D call TRBD1 (5 bases). CDR1 and CDR2 (germline): LNHNV, YYDKDF (reference sequence). The CDR3 totals 13 residues. V was shortened by 0 bases and J by 7 bases, with 8 bases between the two germline ends. The DNA for the CDR3 is TGTGCCACCAGCAGAGATAGGGGAAATACGCAGTATTTT. It codes for CATSRDRGNTQYF.

The chain couples TRBV5-6 to TRBJ2-2, with a possible D match to TRBD2 (6 bases). V was cut by 2 bases and J by 5 bases, with 10 bases left in between. The CDR3 contains 14 residues. Looked up from germline, CDR1 is SGHDT and CDR2 is YYEEEE. The chain's CDR3 is CASSFYRGTGELFF. The CDR3, as DNA: TGTGCCAGCAGCTTCTATCGGGGGACCGGGGAGCTGTTTTTT.